In its sample, the clone carrying this T cell receptor (beta chain) was seen once. Antigen: not known. TCRdb keeps only in-frame clones here, not all; method: immunoSEQ multiplex PCR. The repertoire holds approximately 150,000 clones, roughly 90% seen once, with approximately 1.5% in the top ten. V dropped 3 bases and J dropped 7 bases, with 12 bases sitting between them. From germline, CDR1 is SEHNR and CDR2 FQNEAQ (reference sequence). CDR3 length: 14 amino acids. These data originate in a study of T cell responses to AZD1222 COVID-19 vaccine. Whole-study results and caveats: At 160-218 and 743-854, vaccine-associated CD4 TCRs were dominant, and they spanned spike. Compared with day 0, the breadth and depth of the Spike-specific TCR repertoire rose significantly after two doses of AZD1222.

This TCR was sampled from an adult in good health. The V and J genes are TRBV7-9 and TRBJ2-2; D is unresolved. The sample here was peripheral blood, taken on day 0 of AZD1222 vaccination. The CDR3 sequence is CASSFDWTIGELFF. The CDR3 DNA follows: TGTGCCAGCAGCTTCGATTGGACGATCGGGGAGCTGTTTTTT.